This TCR beta chain was identified during a study of T-cell memory formation after mild COVID-19. Whole-study context: Largely donor-specific sequence clusters came from two donors. General observations from the study: The study found balanced CD4/CD8 in clones contracting day 15 to 85 and a CD4+ lean in later expanders.

TCRdb reprocessed the 5' RACE reads with MiXCR, giving one entry per CDR3 protein. The table has 350,000 or so distinct CDR3 sequences, approximately 12% seen once. This clonotype appeared many times. What it recognizes is unknown. V was trimmed by 2 bases and J by 0 bases, leaving 13 bases between them. The CDR3 extends over 16 amino acids. CDR1 is MNHEY and CDR2 is SVGAGI in the germline V gene. This sequence joins TRBV6-5 and TRBJ2-5; TRBD2 is a possible D gene (6 bases). The specimen sequenced was PBMCs or a T cell subset sorted from them (not recorded which). The TCR originated in a man younger than 30 who had mild COVID-19 (a few samples of this study predate the infection). Cell type and time point are not known. The chain's CDR3 is CASSYRRGSHQETQYF. The CDR3 region has the DNA TGTGCCAGCAGTTACCGTCGGGGGAGCCACCAAGAGACCCAGTACTTC.